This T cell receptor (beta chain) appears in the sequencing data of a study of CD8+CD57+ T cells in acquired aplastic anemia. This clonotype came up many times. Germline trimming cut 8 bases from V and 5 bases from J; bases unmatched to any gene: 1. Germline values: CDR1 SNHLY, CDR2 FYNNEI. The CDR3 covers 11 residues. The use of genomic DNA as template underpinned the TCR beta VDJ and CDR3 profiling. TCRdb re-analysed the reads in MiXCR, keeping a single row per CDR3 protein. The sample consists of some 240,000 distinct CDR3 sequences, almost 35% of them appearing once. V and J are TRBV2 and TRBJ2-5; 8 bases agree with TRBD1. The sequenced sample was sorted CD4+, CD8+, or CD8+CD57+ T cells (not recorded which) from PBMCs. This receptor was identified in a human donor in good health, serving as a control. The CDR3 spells CASGQGETQYF. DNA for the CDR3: TGTGCCAGCGGACAGGGCGAGACCCAGTACTTC.